The rows below give T cell receptor beta chains drawn from one sample of a study of T cell responses to AZD1222 COVID-19 vaccine. This table comes from immunoSEQ multiplex PCR, and its TCRdb copy is limited to in-frame clones, with some not included. Here the sample spans 130,000 or so clones, 85% to 95% being singletons. The source was peripheral blood, collected on day 0 of AZD1222 vaccination. Receptors were obtained from an adult in good health. Both conserved end residues are part of each CDR3. The D gene is left open where the match is weak. Size is stated for part of the rows, as once, few or many counts, or as a class when the clone is expanded.

d_call j_call clone_size cdr3_length v_call cdr3_aa cdr3_nt
NA TRBJ2-7 NA 13 TRBV5-8 CASSLGGIYEQYF TGTGCCAGCAGCTTAGGGGGGATCTACGAGCAGTACTTC
NA TRBJ1-4 NA 15 TRBV7-2 CASSLERAGNEKLFF TGTGCCAGCAGCTTAGAAAGGGCGGGAAATGAAAAACTGTTTTTT
NA TRBJ1-2 once 15 TRBV5-4 CASTLVGGEDYGYTF TGTGCCAGCACCCTGGTGGGGGGGGAGGACTATGGCTACACCTTC
TRBD1 TRBJ1-5 NA 18 TRBV4-2 CASSRAPGQGSIDQPQHF TGTGCCAGCAGCCGGGCCCCGGGACAGGGTAGCATAGATCAGCCCCAGCATTTT
NA TRBJ1-4 NA 15 TRBV21-1 CASGRGRPSNEKLFF TGTGCCAGCGGCCGTGGAAGACCTTCGAATGAAAAACTGTTTTTT
TRBD1 TRBJ1-1 once 13 TRBV30 CAWKGQGVPVAFF TGTGCCTGGAAAGGACAGGGGGTTCCTGTTGCTTTCTTT
NA TRBJ1-1 NA 14 TRBV16 CASSVSSGLAEAFF TGTGCCAGCAGCGTCTCATCGGGGTTGGCTGAAGCTTTCTTT
NA TRBJ2-1 NA 10 TRBV2 CASGRNEQFF TGTGCCAGCGGGCGCAATGAGCAGTTCTTC
NA TRBJ2-1 NA 15 TRBV5-1 CASSLTTISYNEQFF TGCGCCAGCAGTCTGACTACGATCTCCTACAATGAGCAGTTCTTC
NA TRBJ2-5 NA 16 TRBV21-1 CASSTRIRGGKETQYF TGTGCCAGCAGCACCCGGATCAGGGGTGGCAAAGAGACCCAGTACTTC
NA TRBJ1-1 NA 12 TRBV29-1 CSVGHLNTEAFF TGCAGCGTTGGACATTTGAACACTGAAGCTTTCTTT
TRBD2 TRBJ2-1 NA 22 TRBV5-1 CASRRGLAGSPFGGSQYNEQFF TGCGCCAGCAGACGGGGACTAGCGGGATCCCCTTTCGGGGGGTCACAGTACAATGAGCAGTTCTTC
NA TRBJ2-2 NA 13 TRBV11-3 CASSLSGAGELFF TGTGCCAGCAGCCTATCGGGGGCGGGGGAGCTGTTTTTT
NA TRBJ2-5 NA 16 TRBV9 CASSDRAGTEQETQYF TGTGCCAGCAGTGACCGAGCAGGGACGGAACAAGAGACCCAGTACTTC
NA TRBJ1-2 once 13 TRBV12-3/TRBV12-4 CASSLRPGVGYTF TGTGCCAGCAGTTTAAGACCAGGGGTAGGCTACACCTTC
NA TRBJ2-2 NA 15 TRBV19 CASSPSRLVGGELFF TGTGCCAGTAGTCCCTCCCGACTAGTCGGCGGGGAGCTGTTTTTT
NA TRBJ2-7 NA 15 TRBV6-5 CASTVTASSSYEQYF TGTGCCAGCACCGTAACTGCATCAAGCTCCTACGAGCAGTACTTC
TRBD1 TRBJ1-3 NA 18 TRBV7-8 CASSSPFGQGVLSNTIYF TGTGCCAGCAGCTCCCCGTTTGGACAGGGGGTTTTGTCGAACACCATATATTTT
NA TRBJ2-7 NA 11 TRBV20-1 CSARRSSEQYF TGCAGTGCTAGACGCAGCAGCGAGCAGTACTTC
NA TRBJ1-1 NA 14 TRBV19 CASSNDGGLTEAFF TGTGCCAGTAGTAACGACGGGGGGCTCACTGAAGCTTTCTTT
NA TRBJ2-3 NA 14 TRBV5-1 CASSLGRFTDTQYF TGCGCCAGCAGCCTGGGACGGTTCACAGATACGCAGTATTTT
NA TRBJ2-3 NA 15 TRBV19 CASSILTGLTDTQYF TGTGCCAGTAGTATTCTTACCGGTCTCACAGATACGCAGTATTTT
NA TRBJ1-2 NA 11 TRBV20-1 CSADLMGGYTF TGCAGTGCTGATCTAATGGGAGGCTACACCTTC
TRBD1 TRBJ2-7 NA 14 TRBV4-1 CASSRGTGYREQYF TGCGCCAGCAGCCGCGGGACAGGGTATCGCGAGCAGTACTTC
NA TRBJ1-1 NA 10 TRBV2 CASTTTEAFF TGTGCCAGCACTACGACTGAAGCTTTCTTT
NA TRBJ2-4 NA 15 TRBV6-2/TRBV6-3 CASSYSLTGGDIQYF TGTGCCAGCAGTTACTCTCTGACAGGAGGCGACATTCAGTACTTC
NA TRBJ2-7 NA 14 TRBV6-2/TRBV6-3 CASSYDKDSYEQYF TGTGCCAGCAGTTACGACAAGGATTCCTACGAGCAGTACTTC
NA TRBJ2-7 NA 14 TRBV7-3 CASSAGGRLREQYF TGTGCCAGCAGCGCCGGGGGTCGGCTGCGCGAGCAGTACTTC
NA TRBJ2-3 NA 16 TRBV5-6 CASSVEGIDSTDTQYF TGTGCCAGCAGCGTGGAGGGTATTGACTCCACAGATACGCAGTATTTT